This TCR beta chain was sequenced for a study of human T cells and chemical hapten exposure. On the study more broadly: Diagnoses of alopecia areata, totalis or universalis occurred in mostly female patients.

TCRdb re-called the RACE reads through MiXCR, storing one row per CDR3 protein. The sample yields about 96,000 distinct CDR3 sequences, 7% to 10% seen once. Time point: patch test 2, 6 weeks after DPC sensitization. Treatment given: therapeutic diphenylcyclopropenone sensitization with weekly scalp DPC. This clonotype was observed a handful of times. The TCR originated in a woman between 35 and 50 years old with alopecia areata. Some clones in this sample may be carry-over from other donors' samples. Sequenced material: whole blood, taken in connection with sensitization to the hapten diphenylcyclopropenone (DPC).

In DNA, the CDR3 is TGTGCCAGCAGCCCCCGCAGCCGCCAGGCCTACGAGCAGTACTTC. Translating it yields CASSPRSRQAYEQYF. The chain uses TRBV7-8 and TRBJ2-7; D remains unclear. The V gene lost 5 bases and the J gene lost 2 bases, with 16 bases spanning the gap. The CDR3 has 15 residues. Germline CDR1 and CDR2: SGHVS and FQNEAQ.